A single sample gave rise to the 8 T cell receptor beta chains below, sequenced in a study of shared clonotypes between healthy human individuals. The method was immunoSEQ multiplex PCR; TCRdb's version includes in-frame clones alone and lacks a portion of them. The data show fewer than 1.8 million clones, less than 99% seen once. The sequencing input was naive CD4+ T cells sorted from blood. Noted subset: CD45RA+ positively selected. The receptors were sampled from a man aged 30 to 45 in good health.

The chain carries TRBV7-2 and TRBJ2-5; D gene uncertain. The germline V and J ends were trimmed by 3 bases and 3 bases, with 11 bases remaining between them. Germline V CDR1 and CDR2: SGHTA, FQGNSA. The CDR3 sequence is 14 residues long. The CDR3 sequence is CASSFVPDKETQYF. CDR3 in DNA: TGTGCCAGCAGCTTCGTACCCGACAAAGAGACCCAGTACTTC.

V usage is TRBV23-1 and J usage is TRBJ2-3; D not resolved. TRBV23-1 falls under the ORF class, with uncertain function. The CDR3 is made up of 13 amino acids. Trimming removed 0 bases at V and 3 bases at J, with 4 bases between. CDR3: CASSQSGTDTQYF. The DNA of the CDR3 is TGCGCCAGCAGTCAATCGGGGACAGATACGCAGTATTTT.

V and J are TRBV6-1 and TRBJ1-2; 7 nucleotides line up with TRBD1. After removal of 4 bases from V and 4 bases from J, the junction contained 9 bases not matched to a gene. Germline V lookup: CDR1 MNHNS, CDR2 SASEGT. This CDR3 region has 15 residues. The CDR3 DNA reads TGTGCCAGCAGTGCAAGACAGGGCGGGACCTATGGCTACACCTTC. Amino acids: CASSARQGGTYGYTF.

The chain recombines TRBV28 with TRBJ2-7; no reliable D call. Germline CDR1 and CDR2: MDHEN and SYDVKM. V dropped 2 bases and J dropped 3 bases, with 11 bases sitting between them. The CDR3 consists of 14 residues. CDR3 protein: CASSLGVGSYEQYF. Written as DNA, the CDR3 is TGTGCCAGCAGTTTAGGAGTCGGCAGCTACGAGCAGTACTTC.

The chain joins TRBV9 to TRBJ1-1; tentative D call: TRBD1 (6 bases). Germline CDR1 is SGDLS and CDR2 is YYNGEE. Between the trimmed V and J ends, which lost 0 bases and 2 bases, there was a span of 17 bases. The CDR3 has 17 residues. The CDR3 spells CASSVGPLTGGNTEAFF. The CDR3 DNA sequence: TGTGCCAGCAGCGTAGGCCCCCTGACAGGCGGAAACACTGAAGCTTTCTTT. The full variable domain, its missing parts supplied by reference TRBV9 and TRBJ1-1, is DSGVTQTPKHLITATGQRVTLRCSPRSGDLSVYWYQQSLDQGLQFLIQYYNGEERAKGNILERFSAQQFPDLHSELNLSSLELGDSALYFCASSVGPLTGGNTEAFFGQGTRLTVV.

The CDR3 is CSVTHLLPIDTQYF. The DNA of the CDR3 is TGCAGCGTTACACATCTCCTACCGATAGATACGCAGTATTTT. The rearrangement links TRBV29-1 to TRBJ2-3; D unclear. The CDR3 is 14 amino acids. V lost 5 bases, J lost 5 bases, and 17 bases lay in between. The germline V gene has CDR1 SQVTM and CDR2 ANQGSEA.

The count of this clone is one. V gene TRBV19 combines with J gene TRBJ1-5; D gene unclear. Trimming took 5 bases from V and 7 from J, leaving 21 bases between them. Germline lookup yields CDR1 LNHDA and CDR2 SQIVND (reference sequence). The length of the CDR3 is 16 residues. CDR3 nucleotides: TGTGCCAGTAGTCCGTCTACGGGCCACTCACGGCAGCCCCAGCATTTT. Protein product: CASSPSTGHSRQPQHF.

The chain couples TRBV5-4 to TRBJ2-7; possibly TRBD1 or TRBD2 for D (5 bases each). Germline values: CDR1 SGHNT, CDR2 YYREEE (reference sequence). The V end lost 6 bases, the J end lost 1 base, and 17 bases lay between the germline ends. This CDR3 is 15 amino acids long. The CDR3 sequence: CASNDPGTGSYEQYF. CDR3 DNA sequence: TGTGCCAGCAACGACCCTGGGACGGGGTCCTACGAGCAGTACTTC.